Listed here are 31 T cell receptor beta chains from one sample, sequenced in a study of blood T cell repertoires in COVID-19. The protocol was immunoSEQ multiplex PCR, while the TCRdb copy is restricted to in-frame clones and leaves out a portion. The sample lists about 170,000 clones, approximately 79% occurring once. Specimen: peripheral blood. The receptors come from an elderly woman with acute or convalescent COVID-19.

The chain uses TRBV11-1 and TRBJ2-7; D may be TRBD1 (5 bases). The CDR3 has 15 amino acids. The V end lost 3 bases, the J end lost 2 bases, and 14 bases lay between the germline ends. CDR1 SGHAT and CDR2 FQDESV come from the germline V gene (reference sequence). CDR3 amino acids: CASSLADSLAYEQYF. For the CDR3, the DNA is TGTGCCAGCAGCTTGGCCGACAGCTTAGCCTACGAGCAGTACTTC.

V gene TRBV5-1 combines with J gene TRBJ2-7, with a possible D match to TRBD1 (6 bases). V was cut by 2 bases and J by 2 bases, with 20 bases left in between. Germline-derived CDR1 and CDR2 are SGHRS and YFSETQ. The CDR3 sequence is 17 residues long. The CDR3 region has the DNA TGCGCCAGCAGCTTAGGTATCGATCGACAGGCTACCTACGAGCAGTACTTC. Translating gives CASSLGIDRQATYEQYF.

The chain carries TRBV9 and TRBJ1-1; TRBD1 is a possible D gene (6 bases). The germline CDR1 and CDR2 sequences are SGDLS and YYNGEE. The CDR3 loop spans 12 amino acids. The ends were cut back, 3 bases at V and 3 bases at J, with 6 bases in the middle. In DNA, the CDR3 is TGTGCCAGCAGCGAGGGGGACACTGAAGCTTTCTTT. Amino acid sequence: CASSEGDTEAFF.

The genes are TRBV7-9 and TRBJ1-4; the D gene is possibly TRBD1 (5 bases). The CDR3 runs 15 residues. V was clipped by 5 bases and J by 0 bases, with 10 bases between them. Germline assignment: CDR1 SEHNR and CDR2 FQNEAQ (reference sequence). This CDR3 reads CASSPGLPTNEKLFF. CDR3 nucleotides: TGTGCCAGCAGCCCAGGGCTACCAACTAATGAAAAACTGTTTTTT.

The V gene is TRBV11-3, the J gene TRBJ2-1, with 7 bases lining up with TRBD1. The CDR3 is made up of 14 amino acids. The V segment lost 4 bases and the J segment 4 bases; nucleotides outside the gene matches: 4. Germline CDR1 reads SGHNT; CDR2 reads YENEEA. The CDR3 DNA reads as TGTGCCAGCAGCTCGGGACAGAGATACAATGAGCAGTTCTTC. It translates to CASSSGQRYNEQFF.

The gene calls are TRBV12-3 or TRBV12-4 and TRBJ1-2; no clear D gene. V lost 6 bases and J lost 4, with 12 bases in between. CDR3 length: 13 residues. The CDR3: CASSFGRGYGYTF. In nucleotides, the CDR3 is TGTGCCAGCAGCTTTGGACGGGGCTATGGCTACACCTTC.

This clone was detected only a few times. This chain uses TRBV27 with TRBJ1-5, with a possible D match to TRBD1 (5 bases). The CDR3 consists of 14 residues. Germline lookup yields CDR1 MNHEY and CDR2 SMNVEV (reference sequence). Trimming pared 7 bases from V and 1 base from J, leaving 11 bases between. CDR3 DNA: TGTGCCAGCAAGGGGTTTGAAAGCAATCAGCCCCAGCATTTT. Amino acids: CASKGFESNQPQHF.

The rearrangement links TRBV5-1 to TRBJ2-3; 8 bases map to TRBD2. The J segment lost 2 bases and the V segment lost 5 bases, leaving 7 bases of the junction unmatched. The germline CDR1 and CDR2 sequences are SGHRS and YFSETQ. The CDR3 spans 15 residues. CDR3 bases: TGCGCCAGCAGATCCCGCGGGAGGCCCACAGATACGCAGTATTTT. Protein sequence: CASRSRGRPTDTQYF.

This chain links TRBV27 with TRBJ2-7; 12 positions match TRBD2. From germline, CDR1 is MNHEY and CDR2 SMNVEV (reference sequence). The V gene end was trimmed by 3 bases and the J gene end by 6 bases; junction bases not matched to a gene: 6. The CDR3 consists of 15 residues. The CDR3 DNA reads TGTGCCAGCAGTTTCTCAAGACTAGCGGGAGCCGAGCAGTACTTC. Its protein is CASSFSRLAGAEQYF.

The genes are TRBV3-1 (or the pseudogene TRBV3-2) and TRBJ2-6, with D perhaps matching TRBD1 (5 bases). CDR3 length: 15 residues. CDR1 and CDR2 (germline): LGHDT, YNNKEL (reference sequence). Trimming removed 4 bases at V and 5 bases at J, with 12 bases between. This CDR3 is CASSPGILWANVLTF. CDR3 bases: TGTGCCAGCAGCCCAGGGATCCTCTGGGCCAACGTCCTGACTTTC.

The chain has TRBV28 and TRBJ1-4; 8 nucleotides match TRBD1. There are 15 residues in the CDR3. The ends lost 5 bases at V and 8 bases at J; junction bases unmatched: 10. Germline V gene data show CDR1 as MDHEN and CDR2 as SYDVKM. This chain's CDR3 is CASSAAGGSMEKLFF. CDR3 in DNA: TGTGCCAGCAGTGCCGCAGGGGGCAGTATGGAAAAACTGTTTTTT.

The V gene is TRBV18, the J gene TRBJ2-2; tentatively, D is TRBD2 (5 bases). This CDR3 has 15 amino acids. V gave up 3 bases and J gave up 7 bases, with 15 bases separating them. Germline assignment: CDR1 KGHSH and CDR2 LQKENI. CDR3 protein: CASSPRRLDDGELFF. The CDR3 DNA follows: TGTGCCAGCTCACCGCGGAGGCTGGACGACGGGGAGCTGTTTTTT.

The chain uses TRBV5-1 and TRBJ2-1, with 7 bases lining up with TRBD2. The CDR3 covers 15 residues. The J segment lost 7 bases and the V segment lost 1 base, leaving 8 bases of the junction unmatched. From germline, CDR1 is SGHRS and CDR2 YFSETQ. CDR3 residues: CASSLWGGRGNEQFF. The CDR3 coding sequence is TGCGCCAGCAGCTTGTGGGGCGGGAGAGGAAATGAGCAGTTCTTC.

This chain uses TRBV29-1 with TRBJ1-1; 8 bases match TRBD1. Trimming cost V 2 bases and J 1 base; bases outside gene matches: 3. Germline CDR1 reads SQVTM; CDR2 reads ANQGSEA. This CDR3 is 14 amino acids long. The CDR3 region has the DNA TGCAGCGTTGAACAGGGGGCGGGGAACACTGAAGCTTTCTTT. Amino acid sequence: CSVEQGAGNTEAFF.

This chain uses TRBV28 with TRBJ1-6, with 8 bases identical to TRBD1. Per the germline V gene, CDR1 is MDHEN and CDR2 is SYDVKM. Unmatched junction bases numbered 7, after V lost 1 base and J lost 8 bases. This CDR3 spans 16 amino acids. Written as DNA, the CDR3 is TGTGCCAGCAGTTTATCCCCAGGGGGCGCGTATTCACCCCTCCACTTT. It yields the protein CASSLSPGGAYSPLHF.

This clone was seen a handful of times. The chain combines TRBV10-3 with TRBJ1-5; D unresolved. Germline V lookup: CDR1 ENHRY, CDR2 SYGVKD. Trimming took off 0 bases at V and 11 bases at J, with 11 bases between the two ends. The CDR3 is made up of 13 amino acids. The CDR3 is CAISESNGKTQHF. The CDR3 nucleotides are TGTGCCATCAGTGAGTCTAACGGGAAGACCCAGCATTTT.

This sequence joins TRBV6-1 and TRBJ1-4; D ambiguous. Germline CDR1 is MNHNS and CDR2 is SASEGT. This CDR3 is 15 amino acids long. Deletions cut 3 bases from V and 2 bases from J, with 10 bases between. This CDR3 reads CASSDPFLTNEKLFF. DNA of the CDR3: TGTGCCAGCAGTGACCCTTTCCTGACTAATGAAAAACTGTTTTTT.

This clone was seen a few times. V usage is TRBV19 and J usage is TRBJ1-5; 7 bases are shared with TRBD1. After removal of 2 bases from V and 4 bases from J, the junction contained 5 bases not matched to a gene. This CDR3 contains 15 residues. In germline, CDR1 is LNHDA, CDR2 SQIVND (reference sequence). CDR3 residues: CASSIQGGENQPQHF. The DNA of the CDR3 is TGTGCCAGTAGTATACAGGGGGGAGAGAATCAGCCCCAGCATTTT.

CDR3 protein: CASSLYSVSGELFF. DNA for the CDR3: TGCGCCAGCAGCTTGTATAGCGTTTCCGGGGAGCTGTTTTTT. The chain uses TRBV5-1 and TRBJ2-2; tentative D call: TRBD2 (5 bases). CDR3 length equals 14 residues. Germline V lookup: CDR1 SGHRS, CDR2 YFSETQ. The germline V and J ends were trimmed by 1 base and 6 bases, with 10 bases remaining between them.

This clone showed up just a few times. Written as DNA, the CDR3 is TGTGCCAGCAGTTTACAGGGGGCTTATGGCTACACCTTC. Translating gives CASSLQGAYGYTF. The chain employs TRBV28 and TRBJ1-2; 8 positions match TRBD1. Germline V gives CDR1 MDHEN, CDR2 SYDVKM. V lost 2 bases and J lost 5; bases outside the gene matches: 1. The CDR3 runs to 13 residues.

V and J are TRBV7-2 and TRBJ2-7; D might be TRBD2 (5 bases). Germline CDR1 and CDR2: SGHTA and FQGNSA. V was pared by 1 base and J by 4 bases, with 11 bases between. The CDR3 length is 14 residues. Here the CDR3 reads CASSLGTREYEQYF. The CDR3 bases are TGTGCCAGCAGCTTAGGAACTAGAGAATACGAGCAGTACTTC.

Only one count was recorded for this clone. The CDR3 reads CASSFRQGATYGYTF. CDR3 nucleotides: TGTGCCAGCAGCTTCCGACAGGGGGCGACCTATGGCTACACCTTC. The rearrangement joins TRBV5-4 to TRBJ1-2; 10 bases are shared with TRBD1. CDR1 SGHNT and CDR2 YYREEE come from the germline V gene (reference sequence). The CDR3 totals 15 residues. Germline trimming cut 2 bases from V and 4 bases from J; bases unmatched to any gene: 5. Using reference TRBV5-4 and TRBJ1-2 for the parts outside the CDR3, the full variable domain is ETGVTQSPTHLIKTRGQQVTLRCSSQSGHNTVSWYQQALGQGPQFIFQYYREEENGRGNFPPRFSGLQFPNYSSELNVNALELDDSALYLCASSFRQGATYGYTFGSGTRLTVV.

The V call is TRBV5-1, the J call TRBJ2-2; TRBD2 matches at 8 bases. The trim removed 4 bases at V and 6 bases at J, leaving 14 bases unmatched. This CDR3 region has 17 residues. Germline V gene lookup returns CDR1 SGHRS and CDR2 YFSETQ. The CDR3 reads CASSDTGLGTGSGELFF. In nucleotides, the CDR3 is TGCGCCAGCAGCGACACGGGACTAGGAACAGGCTCCGGGGAGCTGTTTTTT.

With respect to this clone: The same CDR3 also results from other DNA sequences found in this sample. The J gene is TRBJ2-1, the V gene TRBV5-1, with 8 bases identical to TRBD2. The J segment lost 4 bases and the V segment lost 0 bases, leaving 3 bases of the junction unmatched. The CDR3 loop spans 15 amino acids. Germline loops: CDR1 SGHRS, CDR2 YFSETQ. CDR3: CASSLAAGGYNEQFF. CDR3 nucleotide sequence: TGCGCCAGCAGCTTGGCCGCGGGGGGTTACAATGAGCAGTTCTTC.

The chain couples TRBV28 to TRBJ1-5, with TRBD1 as a possible D gene (6 bases). Germline CDR1 is MDHEN and CDR2 is SYDVKM. This CDR3 spans 15 amino acids. Trimming stripped 6 bases from V and 1 base from J, with 13 bases between. The chain's CDR3 is CASSRITGSNQPQHF. The CDR3 region has the DNA TGTGCCAGCAGCCGAATAACAGGGAGCAATCAGCCCCAGCATTTT.

This clone came up once. This chain joins TRBV25-1 and TRBJ2-5, with no clear D. The CDR3 is 15 amino acids. Trimming removed 2 bases from V and 7 bases from J, with 17 bases in between. In germline, CDR1 is MGHDK, CDR2 SYGVNS. CDR3 amino acids: CASSEVSSETGTQYF. For the CDR3, the DNA is TGTGCCAGCAGTGAAGTCTCCTCGGAGACGGGGACCCAGTACTTC.

The chain has TRBV28 and TRBJ2-7; 10 positions agree with TRBD2. Germline V gene sequence: CDR1 MDHEN, CDR2 SYDVKM. With V trimmed by 7 bases and J by 4 bases, 13 bases remained unmatched. The CDR3 sequence is 16 residues long. The CDR3 DNA follows: TGTGCCAGCACTTACGATTCCTCTAGCGGGAGTTACGAGCAGTACTTC. It is translated as CASTYDSSSGSYEQYF.

CDR3 DNA sequence: TGTGCCAGCAGTTTCCCTCCAGGGTTTGGGACTGAAGCTTTCTTT. Protein: CASSFPPGFGTEAFF. V and J are TRBV28 and TRBJ1-1, with TRBD1 as a possible D gene (5 bases). The CDR3 loop spans 15 amino acids. Germline lookup yields CDR1 MDHEN and CDR2 SYDVKM. The V gene lost 3 bases and the J gene lost 5 bases, with 16 bases spanning the gap.

The chain carries TRBV28 and TRBJ1-4; no clear D gene. Germline V gene lookup returns CDR1 MDHEN and CDR2 SYDVKM. The length of the CDR3 is 15 residues. V was shortened by 1 base and J by 9 bases, with 15 bases between the two germline ends. In DNA form, the CDR3 reads TGTGCCAGCAGTTTATTGGAGGAATCGGGGAAAAAACTGTTTTTT. This codes for CASSLLEESGKKLFF.

This chain connects TRBV5-1 to TRBJ2-2, with 7 bases lining up with TRBD2. V shed 0 bases, J shed 4 bases, and the junction held 6 bases outside the gene matches. Germline CDR1 is SGHRS and CDR2 is YFSETQ. The CDR3 length is 16 residues. The CDR3 loop reads CASSLAAGLSTGELFF. Written as DNA, the CDR3 is TGCGCCAGCAGCTTGGCAGCGGGGCTATCCACCGGGGAGCTGTTTTTT. The full variable domain, rest sourced from reference TRBV5-1 and TRBJ2-2, is KAGVTQTPRYLIKTRGQQVTLSCSPISGHRSVSWYQQTPGQGLQFLFEYFSETQRNKGNFPGRFSGRQFSNSRSEMNVSTLELGDSALYLCASSLAAGLSTGELFFGEGSRLTVL.

The genes are TRBV19 and TRBJ1-2; D not resolved. The CDR3 spans 13 residues. Trimming left V 0 bases short and J 8 bases short, with 10 bases between. CDR1 LNHDA and CDR2 SQIVND come from the germline V gene (reference sequence). In DNA, the CDR3 is TGTGCCAGTAGTATAGATCGAGGTTTCGGCTACACCTTC. It codes for CASSIDRGFGYTF. The variable domain in full, completed from reference TRBV19 and TRBJ1-2, reads DGGITQSPKYLFRKEGQNVTLSCEQNLNHDAMYWYRQDPGQGLRLIYYSQIVNDFQKGDIAEGYSVSREKKESFPLTVTSAQKNPTAFYLCASSIDRGFGYTFGSGTRLTVV.